A selection of T cell receptor beta chains follows, all from one sample in a study of T cell responses to AZD1222 COVID-19 vaccine. Generated by immunoSEQ multiplex PCR, the TCRdb table keeps only in-frame clones and is missing some. This table holds more than 95,000 clones, about 90% found once. Sequencing used peripheral blood, obtained on day 0 of AZD1222 vaccination. The origin of the receptors is an adult in good health. Both conserved end residues are part of each CDR3. Clone sizes are given selectively: once, few, many, or a class where the clone is expanded.

.	TRBV4-2	TRBJ1-1	CASSRQGPMNTEAFF
.	TRBV24-1	TRBJ1-2	CATSDWGTGNEGYTF
.	TRBV5-6	TRBJ1-3	CASRTTGAPSGNTIYF
.	TRBV5-1	TRBJ2-7	CASSPVPDRGEQYF
.	TRBV12-3/TRBV12-4	TRBJ1-1	CASSRGQTFEAFF
.	TRBV7-9	TRBJ2-7	CASSLTETLYEQYF
few	TRBV7-2	TRBJ1-4	CASSFRGRLGEKLFF
.	TRBV28	TRBJ1-1	CASSKSNTEAFF
.	TRBV4-3	TRBJ1-6	CASSLVQGSPLHF
.	TRBV3-1/TRBV3-2	TRBJ2-1	CASSQEGGLAGGHSYNEQFF
.	TRBV7-9	TRBJ1-1	CASSLRQGENTEAFF
.	TRBV19	TRBJ2-7	CATTPGQGVGEQYF
.	TRBV28	TRBJ2-7	CASQAHDRARYEQYF
.	TRBV24-1	TRBJ1-1	CATTTGTSNTEAFF
.	TRBV10-3	TRBJ2-7	CAISEASGGSYEQYF
.	TRBV5-1	TRBJ1-6	CASSSQADRVAPLHF
.	TRBV7-2	TRBJ1-1	CASSVRGAEAFF
.	TRBV7-9	TRBJ2-7	CASSLDWGSNEQYF
once	TRBV2	TRBJ1-5	CASSGSRLNQPQHF
.	TRBV4-1	TRBJ2-7	CASSPGTAGTYEQYF
few	TRBV28	TRBJ2-7	CASSFIYQGREGSSYEQYF
.	TRBV5-1	TRBJ2-7	CASSLDLYEQYF
.	TRBV10-3	TRBJ2-1	CAISDSGRANNEQFF
.	TRBV12-3/TRBV12-4	TRBJ2-7	CASRGDRSYEQYF
.	TRBV2	TRBJ2-3	CASSERAGGLRDTQYF
.	TRBV3-1/TRBV3-2	TRBJ2-1	CASQGEGQKQFF
.	TRBV24-1	TRBJ1-5	CATSDRLGYQPQHF
.	TRBV6-5	TRBJ2-3	CASRRSGSKRDTQYF
.	TRBV28	TRBJ2-2	CASSLYVGSNTGELFF
.	TRBV7-2	TRBJ1-2	CASSLAADRYYGYTF
.	TRBV6-5	TRBJ1-1	CASSYIGPQGAFF
.	TRBV15	TRBJ1-5	CATSPWGNSNQPQHF
once	TRBV28	TRBJ1-6	CAITDGVLPLHF
.	TRBV9	TRBJ2-1	CASSPPVGGPYNEQFF
.	TRBV5-6	TRBJ2-1	CASSLSGSEQFF
.	TRBV27	TRBJ2-7	CASSLSERYEQYF
.	TRBV4-3	TRBJ1-2	CASSQDLGGTNYGYTF
.	TRBV5-6	TRBJ1-2	CASSSWALLYGYTF
.	TRBV7-6	TRBJ1-3	CASSLPYSSRTGVGSGNTIYF
.	TRBV6-6	TRBJ2-4	CASRPGLYTAKNIQYF
.	TRBV12-3/TRBV12-4	TRBJ1-5	CASRPEGNQPQHF
.	TRBV2	TRBJ1-1	CASSEVGRNTEAFF
few	TRBV5-1	TRBJ2-2	CASSWDRTTGELFF
.	TRBV28	TRBJ2-4	CASSIQGGAKNIQYF
once	TRBV9	TRBJ2-1	CASSAHRDRIYNEQFF
.	TRBV2	TRBJ2-5	CASSGDSNRQYF
few	TRBV24-1	TRBJ2-1	CATSDPTGGPGNEQFF
.	TRBV24-1	TRBJ1-5	CATSPRGQPQHF
.	TRBV5-6	TRBJ1-5	CASSPGGHQPQHF
.	TRBV6-2/TRBV6-3	TRBJ1-6	CASSYVAHFNSPLHF